A single sample gave rise to the 4 T cell receptor beta chains below, sequenced in a study of T-cell reconstitution after alpha-beta-depleted transplantation in children. Using unique molecular identifiers, the investigators prepared the TCRbeta library. TCRdb re-called the PCR reads through MiXCR, storing one row per CDR3 protein. The data contain some 80,000 distinct CDR3 sequences, 15% to 20% of them singletons. The sample was PBMCs, mostly from graft donor cells, taken 360 days after TCRalphabeta/CD19-depleted stem cell transplant. Every receptor here comes from a male patient between 2 and 9 years old who had a stem cell transplant for acute lymphoblastic leukemia, so the T cells may come from the graft donor.

The chain carries TRBV12-3 or TRBV12-4 and TRBJ1-5, with D possibly being TRBD1 (6 bases). The CDR3 covers 15 residues. With 3 bases removed from V and 1 base from J, the gap between germline ends came to 10 bases. CDR3 protein: CASSLNRVSNQPQHF. The CDR3 DNA sequence: TGTGCCAGCAGTTTGAACAGGGTGAGCAATCAGCCCCAGCATTTT.

This clonotype was seen a few times. The rearrangement joins TRBV4-1 to TRBJ2-3; unclear D gene. Germline CDR1 is MGHRA and CDR2 is YSYEKL. V was clipped by 1 base and J by 4 bases, with 9 bases between them. This CDR3 contains 14 residues. The CDR3: CASSQAPSPDTQYF. CDR3 DNA sequence: TGCGCCAGCAGCCAAGCCCCCAGCCCAGATACGCAGTATTTT.

J is TRBJ2-5 and V is TRBV28; weak D call: TRBD1 (5 bases). Deletions cut 2 bases from V and 1 base from J, with 14 bases between. The CDR3 covers 16 residues. From germline, CDR1 is MDHEN and CDR2 SYDVKM. CDR3 nucleotides: TGTGCCAGCAGTTTAGACAGCCCAAGGACCCAAGAGACCCAGTACTTC. It specifies CASSLDSPRTQETQYF.

The chain uses TRBV10-3 and TRBJ2-7; 8 bases map to TRBD2. The J segment lost 1 base and the V segment lost 5 bases, leaving 4 bases of the junction unmatched. The V gene's germline CDR1 is ENHRY and CDR2 SYGVKD. CDR3 length: 14 residues. The CDR3 loop reads CAISSGRGSYEQYF. The DNA of the CDR3 is TGTGCCATCAGTAGCGGGAGAGGATCCTACGAGCAGTACTTC.